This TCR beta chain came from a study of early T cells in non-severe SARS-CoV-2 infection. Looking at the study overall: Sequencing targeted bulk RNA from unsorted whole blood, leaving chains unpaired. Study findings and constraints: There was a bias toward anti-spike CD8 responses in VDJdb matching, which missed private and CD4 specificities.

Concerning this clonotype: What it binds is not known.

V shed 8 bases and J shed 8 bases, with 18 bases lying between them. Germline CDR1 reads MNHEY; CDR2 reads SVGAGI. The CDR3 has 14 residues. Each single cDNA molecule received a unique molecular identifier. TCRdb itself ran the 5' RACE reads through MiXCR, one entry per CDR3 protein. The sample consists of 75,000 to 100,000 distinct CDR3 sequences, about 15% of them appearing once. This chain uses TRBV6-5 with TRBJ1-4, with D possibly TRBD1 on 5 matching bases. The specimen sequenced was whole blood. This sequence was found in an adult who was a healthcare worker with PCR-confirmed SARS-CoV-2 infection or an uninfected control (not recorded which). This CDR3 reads CASGGRDRGEKLFF. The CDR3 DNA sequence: TGTGCCAGCGGAGGCCGGGACCGCGGAGAAAAACTGTTTTTT.